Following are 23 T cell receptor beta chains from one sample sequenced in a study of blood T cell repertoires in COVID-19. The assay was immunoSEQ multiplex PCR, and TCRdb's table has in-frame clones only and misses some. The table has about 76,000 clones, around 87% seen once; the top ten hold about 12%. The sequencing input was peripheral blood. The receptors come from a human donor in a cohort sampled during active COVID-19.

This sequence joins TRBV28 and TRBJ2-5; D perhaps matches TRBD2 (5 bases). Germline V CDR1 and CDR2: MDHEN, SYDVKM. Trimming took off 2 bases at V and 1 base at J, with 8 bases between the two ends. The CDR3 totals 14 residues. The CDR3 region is CASSLGGGQETQYF. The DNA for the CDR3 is TGTGCCAGCAGTTTAGGAGGAGGCCAAGAGACCCAGTACTTC.

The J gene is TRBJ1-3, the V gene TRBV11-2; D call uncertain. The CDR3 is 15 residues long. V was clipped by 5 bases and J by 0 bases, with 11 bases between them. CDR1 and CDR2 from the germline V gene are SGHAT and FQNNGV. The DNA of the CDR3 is TGTGCCAGCAGCACAACACCAGTCTCTGGAAACACCATATATTTT. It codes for CASSTTPVSGNTIYF.

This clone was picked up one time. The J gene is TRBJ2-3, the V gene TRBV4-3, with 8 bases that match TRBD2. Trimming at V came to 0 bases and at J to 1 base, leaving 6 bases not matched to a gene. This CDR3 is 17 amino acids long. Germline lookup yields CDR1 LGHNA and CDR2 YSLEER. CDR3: CASSQEGLVLGTDTQYF. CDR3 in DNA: TGCGCCAGCAGCCAAGAGGGACTAGTTCTGGGCACAGATACGCAGTATTTT.

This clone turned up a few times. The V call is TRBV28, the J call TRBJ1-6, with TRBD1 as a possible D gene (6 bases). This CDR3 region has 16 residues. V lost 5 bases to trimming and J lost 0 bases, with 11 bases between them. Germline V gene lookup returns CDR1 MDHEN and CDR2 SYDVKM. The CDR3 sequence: CASSTGISSYNSPLHF. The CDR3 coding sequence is TGTGCCAGCAGTACAGGGATTAGCTCCTATAATTCACCCCTCCACTTT.

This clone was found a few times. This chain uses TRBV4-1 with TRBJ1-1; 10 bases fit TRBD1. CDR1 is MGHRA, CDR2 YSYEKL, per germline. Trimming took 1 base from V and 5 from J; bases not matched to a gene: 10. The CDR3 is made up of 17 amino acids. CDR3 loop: CASSQVGQGVLGTEAFF. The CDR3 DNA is TGCGCCAGCAGCCAAGTCGGACAGGGGGTCCTTGGAACTGAAGCTTTCTTT.

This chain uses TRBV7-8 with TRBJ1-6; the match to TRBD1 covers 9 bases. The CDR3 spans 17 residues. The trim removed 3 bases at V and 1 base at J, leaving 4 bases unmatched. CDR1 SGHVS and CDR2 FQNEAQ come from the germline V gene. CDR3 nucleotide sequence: TGTGCCAGCAGCTTTAAACAGGGGGCGTCCTATAATTCACCCCTCCACTTT. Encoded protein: CASSFKQGASYNSPLHF.

The CDR3 DNA sequence: TGCGCCAGCAGCCCGGGTGGCCGGAAAAGTGGCGACTACGAGCAGTACTTC. Its protein is CASSPGGRKSGDYEQYF. The chain has TRBV5-1 and TRBJ2-7; D gene uncertain. V was clipped by 4 bases and J by 3 bases, with 23 bases between them. The CDR3 loop spans 17 amino acids. Germline V CDR1 and CDR2: SGHRS, YFSETQ.

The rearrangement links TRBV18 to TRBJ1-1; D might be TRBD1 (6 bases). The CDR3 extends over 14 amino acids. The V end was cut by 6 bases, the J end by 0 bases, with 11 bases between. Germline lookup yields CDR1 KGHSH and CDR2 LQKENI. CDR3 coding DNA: TGTGCCAGCTCCGCAGGGGCCATGAACACTGAAGCTTTCTTT. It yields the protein CASSAGAMNTEAFF.

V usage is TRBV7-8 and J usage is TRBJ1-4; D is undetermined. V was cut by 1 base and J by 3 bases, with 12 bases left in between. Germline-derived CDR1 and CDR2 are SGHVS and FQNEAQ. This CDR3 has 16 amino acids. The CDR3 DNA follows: TGTGCCAGCAGCTTAGAATCGGGGAGGGCTAATGAAAAACTGTTTTTT. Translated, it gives CASSLESGRANEKLFF.

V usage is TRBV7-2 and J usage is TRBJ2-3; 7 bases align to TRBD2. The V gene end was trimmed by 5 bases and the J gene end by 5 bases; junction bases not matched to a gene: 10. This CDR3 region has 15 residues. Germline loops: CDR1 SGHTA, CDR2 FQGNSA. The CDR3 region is CASSPWGGLGDTQYF. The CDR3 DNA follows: TGTGCCAGCAGCCCGTGGGGGGGGTTGGGAGATACGCAGTATTTT.

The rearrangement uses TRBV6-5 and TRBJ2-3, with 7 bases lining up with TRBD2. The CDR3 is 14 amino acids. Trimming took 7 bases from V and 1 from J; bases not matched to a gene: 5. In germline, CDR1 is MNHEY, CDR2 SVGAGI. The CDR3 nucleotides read TGTGCCAGCACCCCAGGGAGGGGCACAGATACGCAGTATTTT. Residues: CASTPGRGTDTQYF.

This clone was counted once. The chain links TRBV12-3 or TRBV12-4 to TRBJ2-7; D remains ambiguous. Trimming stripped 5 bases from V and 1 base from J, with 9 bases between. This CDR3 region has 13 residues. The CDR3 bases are TGTGCCAGCAGTCTGCGACTTTCCTACGAGCAGTACTTC. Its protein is CASSLRLSYEQYF.

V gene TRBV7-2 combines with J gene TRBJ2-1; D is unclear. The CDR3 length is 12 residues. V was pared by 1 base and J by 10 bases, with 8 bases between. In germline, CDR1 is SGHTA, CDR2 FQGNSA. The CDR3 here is CASSLGLNEQFF. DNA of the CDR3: TGTGCCAGCAGCTTAGGGCTTAACGAGCAGTTCTTC.

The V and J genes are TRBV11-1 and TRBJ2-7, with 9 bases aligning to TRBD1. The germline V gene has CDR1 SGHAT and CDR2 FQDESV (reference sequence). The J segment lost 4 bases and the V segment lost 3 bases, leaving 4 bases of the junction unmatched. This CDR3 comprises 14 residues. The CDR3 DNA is TGTGCCAGCAGCTTGCTGACAGGGGGATACGAGCAGTACTTC. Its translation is CASSLLTGGYEQYF.

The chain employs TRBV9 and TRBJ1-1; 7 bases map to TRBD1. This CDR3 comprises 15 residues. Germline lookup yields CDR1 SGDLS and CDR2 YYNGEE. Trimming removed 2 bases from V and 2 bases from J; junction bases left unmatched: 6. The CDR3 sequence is CASSVMTGLNTEAFF. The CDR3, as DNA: TGTGCCAGCAGCGTCATGACAGGGCTTAACACTGAAGCTTTCTTT.

The CDR3 bases are TGTGCCAGCAGCCGACAGGGATTCAACTATGGCTACACCTTC. It codes for CASSRQGFNYGYTF. The chain links TRBV5-6 to TRBJ1-2; 7 nucleotides match TRBD1. The germline CDR1 and CDR2 sequences are SGHDT and YYEEEE. CDR3 length equals 14 residues. Trimming cost V 4 bases and J 2 bases; bases outside gene matches: 5.

CDR3 sequence: CATSDGGTGNTEAFF. CDR3 DNA: TGTGCCACCAGTGACGGCGGGACAGGGAACACTGAAGCTTTCTTT. The chain is built from TRBV24-1 and TRBJ1-1; TRBD1 matches at 8 bases. There are 15 residues in the CDR3. Trimming took 4 bases from V and 1 from J; bases not matched to a gene: 4. Germline assignment: CDR1 KGHDR and CDR2 SFDVKD.

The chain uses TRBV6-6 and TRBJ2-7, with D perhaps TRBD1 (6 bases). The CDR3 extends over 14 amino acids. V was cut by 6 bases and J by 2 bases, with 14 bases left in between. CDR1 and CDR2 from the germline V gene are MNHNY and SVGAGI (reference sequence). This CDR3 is CASRGSGDTYEQYF. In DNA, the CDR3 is TGTGCCAGCAGGGGGTCAGGGGATACCTACGAGCAGTACTTC.

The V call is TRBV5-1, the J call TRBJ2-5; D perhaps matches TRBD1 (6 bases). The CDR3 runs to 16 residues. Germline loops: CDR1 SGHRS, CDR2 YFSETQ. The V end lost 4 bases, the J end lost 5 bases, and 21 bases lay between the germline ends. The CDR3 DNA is TGCGCCAGCAGCCTACAGGGTTTTACGATCCAGGAGACCCAGTACTTC. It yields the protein CASSLQGFTIQETQYF. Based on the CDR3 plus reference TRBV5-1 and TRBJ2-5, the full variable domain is KAGVTQTPRYLIKTRGQQVTLSCSPISGHRSVSWYQQTPGQGLQFLFEYFSETQRNKGNFPGRFSGRQFSNSRSEMNVSTLELGDSALYLCASSLQGFTIQETQYFGPGTRLLVL.

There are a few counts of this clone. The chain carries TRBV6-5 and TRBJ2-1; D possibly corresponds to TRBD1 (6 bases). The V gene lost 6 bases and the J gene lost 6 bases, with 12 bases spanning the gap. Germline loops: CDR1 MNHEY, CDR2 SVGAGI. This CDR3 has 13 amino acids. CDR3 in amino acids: CASSPLGGNEQFF. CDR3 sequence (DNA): TGTGCCAGCAGCCCCCTAGGGGGCAATGAGCAGTTCTTC.

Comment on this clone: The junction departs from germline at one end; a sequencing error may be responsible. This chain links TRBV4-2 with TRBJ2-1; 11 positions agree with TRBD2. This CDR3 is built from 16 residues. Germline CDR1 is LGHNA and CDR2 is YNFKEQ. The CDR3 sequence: CASTQPGLAALNEQFF. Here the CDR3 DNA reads TGTGCCAGCACCCAACCGGGACTAGCGGCACTGAATGAGCAGTTCTTC.

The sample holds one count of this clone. The DNA of the CDR3 is TGTGCCACAACACTGACAACAGGTGAAGCTTTCTTT. Protein: CATTLTTGEAFF. The chain uses TRBV28 and TRBJ1-1; maybe TRBD1 (5 bases). The V end lost 10 bases, the J end lost 7 bases, and 16 bases lay between the germline ends. The CDR3 spans 12 residues. CDR1 and CDR2 (germline): MDHEN, SYDVKM.

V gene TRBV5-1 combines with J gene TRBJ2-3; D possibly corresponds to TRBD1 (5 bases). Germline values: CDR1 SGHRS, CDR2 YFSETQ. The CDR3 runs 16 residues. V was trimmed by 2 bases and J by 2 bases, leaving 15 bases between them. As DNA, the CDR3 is TGCGCCAGCAGCTTTAAAGGGGCCCCCAACACAGATACGCAGTATTTT. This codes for CASSFKGAPNTDTQYF.